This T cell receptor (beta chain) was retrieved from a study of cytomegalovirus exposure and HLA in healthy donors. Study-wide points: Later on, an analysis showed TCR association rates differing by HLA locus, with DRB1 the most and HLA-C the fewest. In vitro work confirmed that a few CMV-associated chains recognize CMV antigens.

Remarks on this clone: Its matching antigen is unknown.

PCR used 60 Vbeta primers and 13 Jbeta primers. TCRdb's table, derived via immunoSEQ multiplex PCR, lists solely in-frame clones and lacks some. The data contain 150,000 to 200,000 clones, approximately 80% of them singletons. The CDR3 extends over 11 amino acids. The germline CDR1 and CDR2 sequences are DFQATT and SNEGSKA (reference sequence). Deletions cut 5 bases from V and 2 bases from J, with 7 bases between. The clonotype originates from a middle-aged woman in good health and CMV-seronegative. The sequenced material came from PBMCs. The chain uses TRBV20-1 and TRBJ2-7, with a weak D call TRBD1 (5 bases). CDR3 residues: CSALRAYEQYF. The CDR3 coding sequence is TGCAGTGCTCTCAGGGCCTACGAGCAGTACTTC.